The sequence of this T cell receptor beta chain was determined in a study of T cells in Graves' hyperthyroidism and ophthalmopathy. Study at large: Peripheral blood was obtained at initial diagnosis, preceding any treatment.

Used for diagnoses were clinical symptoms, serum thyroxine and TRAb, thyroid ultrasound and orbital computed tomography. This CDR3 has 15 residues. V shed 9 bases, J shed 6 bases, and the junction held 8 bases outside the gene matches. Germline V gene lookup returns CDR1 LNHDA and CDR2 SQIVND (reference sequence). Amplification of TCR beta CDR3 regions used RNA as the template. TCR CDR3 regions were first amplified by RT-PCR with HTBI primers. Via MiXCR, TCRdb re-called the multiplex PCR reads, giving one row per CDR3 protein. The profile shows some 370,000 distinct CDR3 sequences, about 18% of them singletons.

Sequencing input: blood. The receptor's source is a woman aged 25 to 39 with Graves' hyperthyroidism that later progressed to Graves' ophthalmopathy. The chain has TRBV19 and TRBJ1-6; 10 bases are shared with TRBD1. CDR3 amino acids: CASWEGQGGNSPLHF. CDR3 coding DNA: TGTGCCAGCTGGGAAGGACAGGGGGGTAATTCACCCCTCCACTTT.